What follows are 13 T cell receptor beta chains derived from one specimen sequenced in a study of blood T cell repertoires in COVID-19. Assay used: immunoSEQ multiplex PCR; TCRdb lists only in-frame clones, some missing. The profile shows approximately 310,000 clones, around nine tenths of them singletons. What was sequenced was peripheral blood. The receptors were gathered from a man in his forties or fifties with active or convalescent COVID-19.

This clone was seen a few times. This chain uses TRBV6-2 or TRBV6-3 with TRBJ1-2; no reliable D call. CDR1 and CDR2 (germline): MNHEY, SVGEGT. V lost 1 base to trimming and J lost 6 bases, with 6 bases between them. The CDR3 contains 12 residues. This CDR3 is CASSYWADGYTF. The CDR3 nucleotides are TGTGCCAGCAGTTACTGGGCTGATGGCTACACCTTC.

The chain recombines TRBV11-2 with TRBJ1-6; D is uncertain. Trimming took 8 bases from V and 0 from J, leaving 11 bases between them. The CDR3 covers 15 residues. In germline, CDR1 is SGHAT, CDR2 FQNNGV. The CDR3 region is CASSYSGSYNSPLHF. CDR3 coding DNA: TGTGCCAGCTCTTACAGCGGCTCCTATAATTCACCCCTCCACTTT.

The rearrangement links TRBV6-6 to TRBJ1-4; 10 nucleotides agree with TRBD1. The CDR3 has 14 residues. Germline loops: CDR1 MNHNY, CDR2 SVGAGI (reference sequence). J lost 10 bases, V lost 2 bases, and 4 bases had no gene match. The chain's CDR3 is CASSYGDRGGKLFF. CDR3 DNA sequence: TGTGCCAGCAGTTACGGGGACAGGGGTGGAAAACTGTTTTTT.

This clone was observed a single time. This chain joins TRBV4-2 and TRBJ2-7; TRBD1 aligns across 7 bases. Unmatched junction bases numbered 12, after V lost 4 bases and J lost 0 bases. Germline CDR1 is LGHNA and CDR2 is YNFKEQ. This CDR3 contains 17 residues. The CDR3 region is CASSPEGAPTYSYEQYF. Written as DNA, the CDR3 is TGTGCCAGCAGCCCTGAGGGGGCCCCCACTTACTCCTACGAGCAGTACTTC.

The J gene is TRBJ2-3, the V gene TRBV7-9; 10 bases align to TRBD2. Germline V gene lookup returns CDR1 SEHNR and CDR2 FQNEAQ (reference sequence). J was trimmed by 6 bases and V by 3 bases; bases with no gene match: 6. CDR3 length: 15 amino acids. CDR3 DNA: TGTGCCAGCAGCTTTCTAGCGGGGGTTGGGGATACGCAGTATTTT. It codes for CASSFLAGVGDTQYF.

The chain links TRBV24-1 to TRBJ2-1; D gene uncertain. This CDR3 has 14 residues. V shed 0 bases and J shed 9 bases, with 11 bases lying between them. In germline, CDR1 is KGHDR, CDR2 SFDVKD. CDR3: CATSDLNSVSEQFF. CDR3 in DNA: TGTGCCACCAGTGATTTGAACAGTGTAAGTGAGCAGTTCTTC.

The chain employs TRBV10-1 and TRBJ2-1, with D possibly being TRBD2 (5 bases). CDR3 length equals 14 residues. Germline CDR1 reads WNHNN; CDR2 reads SYGVQD (reference sequence). The germline V and J ends were trimmed by 2 bases and 5 bases, with 10 bases remaining between them. The CDR3 DNA follows: TGCGCCAGCAGTGAGAGCGGACCTCACAATGAGCAGTTCTTC. Its translation is CASSESGPHNEQFF.

V gene TRBV7-9 combines with J gene TRBJ2-7; possibly TRBD1 for D (5 bases). V was pared by 5 bases and J by 1 base, with 12 bases between. The CDR3 length is 14 residues. Germline CDR1 reads SEHNR; CDR2 reads FQNEAQ (reference sequence). CDR3: CASSHITGSYEQYF. The CDR3, as DNA: TGTGCCAGCAGCCATATCACAGGATCCTACGAGCAGTACTTC. The full variable domain, completed using reference TRBV7-9 and TRBJ2-7, is DTGVSQNPRHKITKRGQNVTFRCDPISEHNRLYWYRQTLGQGPEFLTYFQNEAQLEKSRLLSDRFSAERPKGSFSTLEIQRTEQGDSAMYLCASSHITGSYEQYFGPGTRLTVT.

A single count supports this clone. V usage is TRBV12-1 and J usage is TRBJ2-1; the DNA was not used to check the table's D call, TRBD2. TRBV12-1 is an annotated pseudogene. The CDR3 loop spans 18 amino acids. This chain's CDR3 is CASSFEGSAGRAYNEQFF. CDR3 bases: TGTGCCAGCAGCTTTGAAGGGTCAGCGGGGAGGGCCTACAATGAGCAGTTCTTC.

The chain uses TRBV23-1 and TRBJ2-7; maybe TRBD1 (5 bases). TRBV23-1 is sorted into the ORF group, with uncertain function. The length of the CDR3 is 11 residues. The germline V and J ends were trimmed by 3 bases and 10 bases, with 10 bases remaining between them. CDR3 sequence: CASSQGRVQYF. CDR3 sequence (DNA): TGCGCCAGCAGTCAGGGCAGGGTTCAGTACTTC.

A few counts support this clone. This chain links TRBV4-2 with TRBJ1-2, with TRBD1 as a possible D gene (5 bases). Trimming removed 4 bases at V and 5 bases at J, with 20 bases between. The CDR3 length is 16 residues. Looked up from germline, CDR1 is LGHNA and CDR2 is YNFKEQ. The CDR3 region has the DNA TGTGCCAGCAGCCCACCCTCAGGGAATCCCCTGTATGGCTACACCTTC. This codes for CASSPPSGNPLYGYTF.

V and J are TRBV28 and TRBJ1-5, with D unclear. V lost 6 bases and J 0 bases, leaving 9 bases between the germline ends. Germline-derived CDR1 and CDR2 are MDHEN and SYDVKM. The CDR3 runs to 14 residues. For the CDR3, the DNA is TGTGCCAGCAGCCCGTACTTTAGCAATCAGCCCCAGCATTTT. As protein: CASSPYFSNQPQHF.

The rearrangement links TRBV4-1 to TRBJ1-2, with D perhaps matching TRBD1 (6 bases). The CDR3 sequence is 13 residues long. Germline CDR1 reads MGHRA; CDR2 reads YSYEKL. Between the trimmed V and J ends, which lost 3 bases and 4 bases, there was a span of 9 bases. The DNA for the CDR3 is TGCGCCAGCAGCCATTCGGACAGCTATGGCTACACCTTC. It codes for CASSHSDSYGYTF.